This T cell receptor beta chain was documented in a study of STAT5B mutations in CD4+ large granular lymphocyte leukemia. Points on this clone: Its target is unknown.

Study-wide results and caveats: Top patient clones used TRBV06 genes more often: 8/27 versus 2/35 in controls.

Control samples were healthy donors' buffy coats. The survey-level immunoSEQ assay was used. Sequencing was performed with immunoSEQ multiplex PCR; in TCRdb, only in-frame clones are kept and a portion is missing. The table records about 29,000 clones, more than 60% of them present only once. The CDR3 loop spans 15 amino acids. V lost 6 bases to trimming and J lost 1 base; unmatched junction nucleotides: 7. Germline lookup yields CDR1 SGHKS and CDR2 YYEKEE (reference sequence). The chain is built from TRBV5-5 and TRBJ2-4; 7 bases agree with TRBD2. The TCR was taken from a human donor in good health. Sequencing was carried out using CD4+ T cells from blood buffy coats. CDR3 nucleotide sequence: TGTGCCAGCAACTTTGGGGGGGATGCCAAAAACATTCAGTACTTC. Its translation: CASNFGGDAKNIQYF.